These 24 T cell receptor beta chains were all obtained from the same sample, sequenced in a study of STAT5B mutations in CD4+ large granular lymphocyte leukemia (dated by TCRdb to 2022 to 2024). Libraries were prepared through the immunoSEQ multiplex PCR assay. TCRdb limited this immuneACCESS table to in-frame rearrangements with V and J called. A share of clones is missing; checked studies link under half to unresolved V genes, and the rest is unexplained. For this sample there are some 28,000 clones; approximately 75% appear just once. In total, the top ten clones hold 3% to 3.5% of the sample. The sample taken for sequencing was CD4+ T cells from blood buffy coats. The receptor source for this set is a human donor in good health.

There are a few counts of this clone. The chain is built from TRBV29-1 and TRBJ2-5; D might be TRBD1 or TRBD2, each matching 5 bases. The CDR3 totals 13 residues. The germline V gene has CDR1 SQVTM and CDR2 ANQGSEA. The V gene lost 2 bases and the J gene lost 1 base, with 8 bases spanning the gap. In DNA form, the CDR3 reads TGCAGCGTTGAACAGGGACGCCAAGAGACCCAGTACTTC. It codes for CSVEQGRQETQYF. Complete variable domain (other parts from reference TRBV29-1 and TRBJ2-5): SAVISQKPSRDICQRGTSLTIQCQVDSQVTMMFWYRQQPGQSLTLIATANQGSEATYESGFVIDKFPISRPNLTFSTLTVSNMSPEDSSIYLCSVEQGRQETQYFGPGTRLLVL.

The rearrangement links TRBV28 to TRBJ1-2, with D possibly TRBD1 on 5 matching bases. Trimming removed 5 bases from V and 8 bases from J, with 15 bases in between. The germline V gene has CDR1 MDHEN and CDR2 SYDVKM. This CDR3 is built from 13 residues. CDR3 sequence: CASSPGTPRGYTF. In DNA form, the CDR3 reads TGTGCCAGCAGTCCCGGGACCCCGAGGGGCTACACCTTC.

The rearrangement uses TRBV30 and TRBJ2-5; 7 nucleotides agree with TRBD1. J was trimmed by 4 bases and V by 3 bases; bases with no gene match: 8. This CDR3 contains 14 residues. CDR1 is GTSNPN, CDR2 SVGIG, per germline (reference sequence). DNA of the CDR3: TGTGCCTGGAGCCCATTGTCAGGGGGAGAGACCCAGTACTTC. Protein sequence: CAWSPLSGGETQYF.

J is TRBJ2-7 and V is TRBV7-2; 15 bases agree with TRBD2. Germline loops: CDR1 SGHTA, CDR2 FQGNSA. V was clipped by 5 bases and J by 9 bases; unmatched bases: 5. The CDR3 loop spans 14 amino acids. The DNA for the CDR3 is TGTGCCAGCAGCCCTGGACTAGCGGGAGGGCGGCAGTACTTC. Its protein is CASSPGLAGGRQYF.

The rearrangement links TRBV28 to TRBJ1-4; D perhaps matches TRBD1 (5 bases). Trimming stripped 2 bases from V and 5 bases from J, with 9 bases between. The CDR3 is 14 residues long. CDR1 is MDHEN, CDR2 SYDVKM, per germline. The CDR3 bases are TGTGCCAGCAGTTTAGGGGGTGGGAATGAAAAACTGTTTTTT. Its protein product is CASSLGGGNEKLFF.

V gene TRBV6-6 combines with J gene TRBJ2-3; maybe TRBD2 (6 bases). The germline CDR1 and CDR2 sequences are MNHNY and SVGAGI (reference sequence). CDR3 length: 16 residues. Trimming pared 7 bases from V and 3 bases from J, leaving 20 bases between. CDR3 residues: CASTRPGGIRTDTQYF. The CDR3 DNA reads as TGTGCCAGCACCCGCCCCGGGGGAATAAGGACAGATACGCAGTATTTT.

The rearrangement links TRBV4-3 to TRBJ1-6, with D uncertain. The germline V gene has CDR1 LGHNA and CDR2 YSLEER. Deletions cut 1 base from V and 8 bases from J, with 9 bases between. The CDR3 length is 14 residues. In nucleotides, the CDR3 is TGCGCCAGCAGCCAAGTTGTCGCCTATTCACCCCTCCACTTT. It specifies CASSQVVAYSPLHF.

The CDR3 nucleotides read TGCGCCAGCAGCTTCCCCGGGGGCCAGGGCAAAAACATTCAGTACTTC. Translation: CASSFPGGQGKNIQYF. This chain connects TRBV5-1 to TRBJ2-4; D possibly uses TRBD1 or TRBD2 (6 bases each). Germline loops: CDR1 SGHRS, CDR2 YFSETQ. This CDR3 comprises 16 residues. The V gene lost 2 bases and the J gene lost 3 bases, with 15 bases spanning the gap.

V is TRBV6-5 and J is TRBJ2-5, with unresolved D. Between the trimmed V and J ends, which lost 0 bases and 1 base, there was a span of 9 bases. The germline V gene encodes CDR1 MNHEY and CDR2 SVGAGI. This CDR3 spans 15 amino acids. The chain's CDR3 is CASSYSSYSQETQYF. CDR3 DNA: TGTGCCAGCAGTTACTCGAGCTATAGCCAAGAGACCCAGTACTTC.

This clone was counted once. The chain recombines TRBV7-2 with TRBJ1-6; D ambiguous. The CDR3 covers 13 residues. Germline V gene lookup returns CDR1 SGHTA and CDR2 FQGNSA. V was trimmed by 5 bases and J by 4 bases, leaving 6 bases between them. The CDR3 reads CASSPGYNSPLHF. The CDR3 nucleotides are TGTGCCAGCAGCCCGGGGTATAATTCACCCCTCCACTTT.

The chain has TRBV11-2 and TRBJ1-1, with 7 bases aligning to TRBD1. V lost 1 base to trimming and J lost 3 bases; unmatched junction nucleotides: 17. The germline V gene encodes CDR1 SGHAT and CDR2 FQNNGV. The CDR3 has 19 amino acids. The CDR3 here is CASSLGRIPTGAYDTEAFF. CDR3 nucleotide sequence: TGTGCCAGCAGCTTAGGCCGGATCCCTACAGGGGCCTACGACACTGAAGCTTTCTTT.

The gene calls are TRBV5-4 and TRBJ2-2, with 8 bases identical to TRBD1. V lost 3 bases and J lost 7; bases outside the gene matches: 8. The CDR3 length is 15 residues. CDR1 and CDR2 (germline): SGHNT, YYREEE (reference sequence). CDR3 sequence reads: CASSSSQGAGGELFF. The CDR3 DNA reads TGTGCCAGCAGCTCGAGCCAGGGGGCAGGCGGGGAGCTGTTTTTT.

The J gene is TRBJ2-2, the V gene TRBV7-2; perhaps TRBD1 as D (6 bases). Germline assignment: CDR1 SGHTA and CDR2 FQGNSA. The CDR3 length is 17 residues. Between the trimmed V and J ends, which lost 0 bases and 2 bases, there was a span of 13 bases. For the CDR3, the DNA is TGTGCCAGCAGCTTAGCGAGGGGGACACTTAACACCGGGGAGCTGTTTTTT. It translates to CASSLARGTLNTGELFF.

J is TRBJ2-7 and V is TRBV28, with D tentatively TRBD1 or TRBD2 (7 bases each). The germline V and J ends were trimmed by 7 bases and 3 bases, with 19 bases remaining between them. This CDR3 contains 15 residues. CDR1 and CDR2 (germline): MDHEN, SYDVKM. CDR3 sequence reads: CASMPRGGNFYEQYF. CDR3 bases: TGTGCCAGCATGCCCAGGGGGGGTAATTTCTACGAGCAGTACTTC.

The rearrangement joins TRBV7-2 to TRBJ2-2; a weak D match, TRBD1 (5 bases). This CDR3 contains 16 residues. Germline-derived CDR1 and CDR2 are SGHTA and FQGNSA. Trimming took 2 bases from V and 3 from J, leaving 13 bases between them. CDR3 residues: CASSLFARADTGELFF. CDR3 coding DNA: TGTGCCAGCAGCTTATTTGCCAGGGCGGACACCGGGGAGCTGTTTTTT.

The J gene is TRBJ1-4, the V gene TRBV19; D not resolved. The germline V gene encodes CDR1 LNHDA and CDR2 SQIVND (reference sequence). Trimming cost V 8 bases and J 8 bases, with 3 bases left between them. The CDR3 has 9 residues. Here the CDR3 reads CASGEKLFF. CDR3 DNA sequence: TGTGCCAGTGGCGAAAAACTGTTTTTT. Supplemented by reference TRBV19 and TRBJ1-4, the full variable domain reads DGGITQSPKYLFRKEGQNVTLSCEQNLNHDAMYWYRQDPGQGLRLIYYSQIVNDFQKGDIAEGYSVSREKKESFPLTVTSAQKNPTAFYLCASGEKLFFGSGTQLSVL.

The CDR3 DNA reads as TGTGCCAGCAGCCTAATATCCCCCCGGGGTAACCCCACTAATGAAAAACTGTTTTTT. Protein: CASSLISPRGNPTNEKLFF. J is TRBJ1-4 and V is TRBV14; D uncertain. V was cut by 4 bases and J by 2 bases, with 23 bases left in between. CDR1 and CDR2 from the germline V gene are SGHDN and FVKESK. The CDR3 is 19 residues long.

This chain uses TRBV9 with TRBJ2-1; D might be TRBD2 (6 bases). Trimming cost V 3 bases and J 7 bases, with 11 bases left between them. The CDR3 extends over 13 amino acids. Germline V CDR1 and CDR2: SGDLS, YYNGEE. CDR3 in DNA: TGTGCCAGCAGCGAGAGACTAGTTAATGAGCAGTTCTTC. It is translated as CASSERLVNEQFF.

In DNA, the CDR3 is TGTGCCAGCAGCTTGGGGGGACAGGGTCCCGAGACCCAGTACTTC. This sequence encodes CASSLGGQGPETQYF. The rearrangement links TRBV11-3 to TRBJ2-5; the match to TRBD1 covers 9 bases. The CDR3 is 15 residues long. CDR1 SGHNT and CDR2 YENEEA come from the germline V gene. The trim removed 3 bases at V and 5 bases at J, leaving 7 bases unmatched.

This sequence joins TRBV30 and TRBJ2-4, with 11 bases that match TRBD2. The germline CDR1 and CDR2 sequences are GTSNPN and SVGIG (reference sequence). V shed 0 bases and J 7 bases; nucleotides not matched to a gene: 2. The CDR3 loop spans 14 amino acids. Here the CDR3 reads CAWSVGLAGNIQYF. CDR3 nucleotide sequence: TGTGCCTGGAGTGTCGGACTAGCGGGCAACATTCAGTACTTC. The variable domain in full, completed from reference TRBV30 and TRBJ2-4, reads SQTIHQWPATLVQPVGSPLSLECTVEGTSNPNLYWYRQAAGRGLQLLFYSVGIGQISSEVPQNLSASRPQDRQFILSSKKLLLSDSGFYLCAWSVGLAGNIQYFGAGTRLSVL.

In its sample, this clone is medium-sized. The V gene is TRBV7-2, the J gene TRBJ1-5; a weak D match, TRBD1 (6 bases). The length of the CDR3 is 13 residues. Between the trimmed V and J ends, which lost 5 bases and 6 bases, there was a span of 11 bases. The germline CDR1 and CDR2 sequences are SGHTA and FQGNSA. DNA of the CDR3: TGTGCCAGCAGCCCTACAGGGTTTCAGCCCCAGCATTTT. Protein sequence: CASSPTGFQPQHF.

The chain recombines TRBV7-8 with TRBJ2-5; TRBD1 matches 7 bases. The V gene end was trimmed by 5 bases and the J gene end by 5 bases; junction bases not matched to a gene: 5. Germline CDR1 is SGHVS and CDR2 is FQNEAQ. The length of the CDR3 is 13 residues. The DNA of the CDR3 is TGTGCCAGCAGCACAGGGGTAAGGGAGACCCAGTACTTC. This encodes CASSTGVRETQYF.

This chain connects TRBV25-1 to TRBJ1-2; the D is unclear. Germline V CDR1 and CDR2: MGHDK, SYGVNS. Trimming left V 1 base short and J 5 bases short, with 11 bases between. The CDR3 is 14 residues long. The CDR3 DNA follows: TGTGCCAGCAGTGAATTTGCGGCAGCTTATGGCTACACCTTC. Translating gives CASSEFAAAYGYTF.

V usage is TRBV25-1 and J usage is TRBJ2-5; D is unclear. V was clipped by 2 bases and J by 4 bases, with 14 bases between them. The CDR3 totals 15 residues. CDR1 is MGHDK and CDR2 is SYGVNS in the germline V gene. CDR3 sequence reads: CASSEGSSPAETQYF. Written as DNA, the CDR3 is TGTGCCAGCAGTGAAGGTAGTAGCCCCGCAGAGACCCAGTACTTC.